Listed here is a single T cell receptor (beta chain). Its antigen is as yet unknown. Between days 10 and 11 of culture, CD4+ T cells were separated out. Participants were vaccinated with two doses of either the BNT162b2 or mRNA-1273 vaccine. Half of the medium was exchanged for IL-2 medium on both days 3 and 7. This sample stems from a study of vaccination effects on CD4 cells after COVID-19. Study-level background: Peptide-pool stimulation followed by sequencing identified expanded antigen-specific CD4+ clonotypes in the ViraFEST assay. Wells of two million PBMC each were grown with about 9.5 IU/ml IL-2 and 8.5 to 10 ug/ml peptides. Study-wide results and caveats: In healthy vaccinees, only 1 of 255 vaccine-induced clones cross-reacted with common cold coronaviruses.

The CDR3 has 14 amino acids. CDR1 is PRHDT and CDR2 is FYEKMQ in the germline V gene (reference sequence). Trimming removed 0 bases from V and 6 bases from J, with 11 bases in between. The table came from immunoSEQ multiplex PCR; TCRdb's copy has only in-frame clones and leaves some out. The profile shows around 49,000 clones, approximately 70% of them singletons. This specimen consisted of CD4+ T cells from PBMCs cultured without peptide, obtained after COVID-19 vaccination. The sequence derives from a human donor who received a COVID-19 vaccine. The V and J genes are TRBV13 and TRBJ1-1; D not resolved. The CDR3, as DNA: TGTGCCAGCAGCTTAGGTGAGGCGTGGGCTGAAGCTTTCTTT. Its protein product is CASSLGEAWAEAFF.